This T cell receptor beta chain was recorded in a study of OX40 agonist ivuxolimab in advanced cancers. Produced via immunoSEQ multiplex PCR; TCRdb's table is partial and in-frame only. The table has some 57,000 clones, almost 90% seen once. This CDR3 contains 15 residues. Germline V CDR1 and CDR2: MDHEN, SYDVKM. The trim removed 5 bases at V and 0 bases at J, leaving 2 bases unmatched. This chain uses TRBV28 with TRBJ2-3, with 10 bases that match TRBD2. This specimen consisted of CD4+ or CD8+ T cells sorted from blood, obtained in a trial of the OX40 agonist ivuxolimab. This sequence was found in an adult with an advanced solid tumor such as melanoma, head and neck, liver or kidney cancer. The CDR3 protein is CASSLAGASTDTQYF. In DNA form, the CDR3 reads TGTGCCAGCAGTCTAGCGGGGGCAAGCACAGATACGCAGTATTTT.